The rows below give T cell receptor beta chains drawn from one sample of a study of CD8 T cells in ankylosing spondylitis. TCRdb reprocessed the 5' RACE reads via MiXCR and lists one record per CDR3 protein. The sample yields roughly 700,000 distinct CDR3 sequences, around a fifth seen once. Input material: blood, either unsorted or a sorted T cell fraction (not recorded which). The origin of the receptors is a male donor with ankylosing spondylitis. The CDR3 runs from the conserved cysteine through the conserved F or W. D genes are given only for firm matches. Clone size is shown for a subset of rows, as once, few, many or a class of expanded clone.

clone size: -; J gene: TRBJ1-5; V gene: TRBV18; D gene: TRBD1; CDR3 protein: CASTTGGAGNQPQHF; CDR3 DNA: TGTGCCAGCACCACAGGGGGCGCGGGCAATCAGCCCCAGCATTTT
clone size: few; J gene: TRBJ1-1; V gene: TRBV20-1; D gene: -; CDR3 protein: CSASVDITGNTEAFF; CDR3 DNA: TGCAGTGCTAGCGTTGACATAACCGGAAACACTGAAGCTTTCTTT
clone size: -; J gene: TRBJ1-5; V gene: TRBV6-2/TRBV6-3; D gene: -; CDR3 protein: CASRATGTLSNQPQHF; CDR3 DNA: TGTGCCAGCAGAGCAACAGGAACCTTGAGCAATCAGCCCCAGCATTTT
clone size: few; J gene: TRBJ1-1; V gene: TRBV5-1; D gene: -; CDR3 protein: CASGVLNTEAFF; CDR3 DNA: TGCGCCAGCGGAGTTTTGAACACTGAAGCTTTCTTT
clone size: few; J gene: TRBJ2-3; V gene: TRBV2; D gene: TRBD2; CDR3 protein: CANWPSGIRTDTQYF; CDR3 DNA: TGTGCCAATTGGCCCAGCGGGATCCGCACAGATACGCAGTATTTT
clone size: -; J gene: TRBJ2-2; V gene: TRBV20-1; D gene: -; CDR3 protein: CSARAGGANTGELFF; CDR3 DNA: TGCAGTGCTAGAGCTGGGGGAGCAAACACCGGGGAGCTGTTTTTT
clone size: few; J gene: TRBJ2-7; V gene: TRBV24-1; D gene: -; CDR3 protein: CASAPYEQYF; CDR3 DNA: TGTGCCTCCGCCCCCTACGAGCAGTACTTC
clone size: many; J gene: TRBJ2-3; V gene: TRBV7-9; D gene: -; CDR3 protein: CASSLGLDTQYF; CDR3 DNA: TGTGCCAGCAGCTTGGGCTTAGATACGCAGTATTTT
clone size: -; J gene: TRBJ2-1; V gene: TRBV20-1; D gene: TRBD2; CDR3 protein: CSARAAGGDSYNEQFF; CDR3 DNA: TGCAGTGCTAGAGCCGCGGGAGGGGACTCCTACAATGAGCAGTTCTTC
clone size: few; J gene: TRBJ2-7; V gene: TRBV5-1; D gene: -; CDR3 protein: CASSSTDRFEQYF; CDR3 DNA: TGCGCCAGCAGCTCGACGGACAGATTCGAGCAGTACTTC
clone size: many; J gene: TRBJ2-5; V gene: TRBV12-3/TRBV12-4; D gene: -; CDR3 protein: CASTPGGVQETQYF; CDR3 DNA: TGTGCCAGCACCCCGGGCGGTGTTCAAGAGACCCAGTACTTC
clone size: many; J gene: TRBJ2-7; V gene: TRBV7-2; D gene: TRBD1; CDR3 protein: CASSLGTGTSYEQYF; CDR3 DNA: TGTGCCAGCAGCTTAGGGACAGGGACCTCCTACGAGCAGTACTTC
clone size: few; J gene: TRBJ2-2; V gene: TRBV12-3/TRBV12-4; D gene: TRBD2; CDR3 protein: CASSLIVLAGEITGELFF; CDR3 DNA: TGTGCCAGCAGTTTGATCGTACTAGCGGGAGAAATCACCGGGGAGCTGTTTTTT
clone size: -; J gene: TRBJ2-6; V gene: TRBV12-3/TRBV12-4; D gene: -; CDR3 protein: CASSLEPTGANVLTF; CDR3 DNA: TGTGCCAGCAGTTTAGAGCCTACTGGGGCCAACGTCCTGACTTTC
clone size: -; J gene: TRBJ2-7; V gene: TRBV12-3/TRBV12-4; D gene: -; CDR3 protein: CASSLRYRISHEQYF; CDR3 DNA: TGTGCCAGCAGTCTACGATACAGAATCTCTCACGAGCAGTACTTC
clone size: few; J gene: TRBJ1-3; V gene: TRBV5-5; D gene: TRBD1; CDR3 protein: CASSRMTGGKDTIYF; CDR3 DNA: TGTGCCAGCAGCCGTATGACAGGGGGTAAAGACACCATATATTTT
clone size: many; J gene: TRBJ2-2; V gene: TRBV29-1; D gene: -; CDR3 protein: CSAENTGELFF; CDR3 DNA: TGCAGCGCTGAGAACACCGGGGAGCTGTTTTTT
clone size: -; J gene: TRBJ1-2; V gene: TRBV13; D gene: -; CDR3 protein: CASSPAGVNYGYTF; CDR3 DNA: TGTGCCAGCAGCCCCGCCGGGGTGAACTATGGCTACACCTTC
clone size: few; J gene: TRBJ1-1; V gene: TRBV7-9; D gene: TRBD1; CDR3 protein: CASSASPGGAAFF; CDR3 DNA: TGTGCCAGCAGCGCTAGCCCAGGGGGCGCGGCTTTCTTT
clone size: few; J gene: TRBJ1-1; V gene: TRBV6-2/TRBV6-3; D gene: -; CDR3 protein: CASSRAKPVTEAFF; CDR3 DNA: TGTGCCAGCAGTCGCGCGAAACCCGTCACTGAAGCTTTCTTT
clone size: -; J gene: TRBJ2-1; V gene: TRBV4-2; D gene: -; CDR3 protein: CASSQDPRENALYNEQFF; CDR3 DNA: TGTGCCAGCAGCCAGGATCCCCGGGAGAATGCCTTATACAATGAGCAGTTCTTC
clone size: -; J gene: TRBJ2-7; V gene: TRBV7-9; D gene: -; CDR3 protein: CASSDSTGPRAYEQYF; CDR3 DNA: TGTGCCAGCAGCGATAGCACCGGGCCCCGAGCCTACGAGCAGTACTTC
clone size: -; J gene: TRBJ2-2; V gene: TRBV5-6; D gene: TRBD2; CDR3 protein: CASSLVPGGGTGELFF; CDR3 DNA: TGTGCCAGCAGCTTGGTTCCGGGAGGGGGCACCGGGGAGCTGTTTTTT
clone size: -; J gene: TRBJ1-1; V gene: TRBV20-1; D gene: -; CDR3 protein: CIGRGGTEAFF; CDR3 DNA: TGCATCGGGAGGGGGGGCACTGAAGCTTTCTTT
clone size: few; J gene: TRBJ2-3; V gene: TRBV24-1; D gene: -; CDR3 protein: CATSDFGGSGETQYF; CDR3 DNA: TGTGCCACCAGTGATTTCGGAGGGAGTGGGGAGACGCAGTATTTT
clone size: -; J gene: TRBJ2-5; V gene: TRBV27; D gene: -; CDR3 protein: CASSLNRDRETQYF; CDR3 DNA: TGTGCCAGCAGTTTAAACAGGGATAGAGAGACCCAGTACTTC
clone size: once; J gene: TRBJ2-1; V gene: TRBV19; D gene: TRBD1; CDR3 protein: CASSIDGGQGNEQFF; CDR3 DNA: TGTGCCAGTAGTATAGATGGGGGACAGGGGAATGAGCAGTTCTTC
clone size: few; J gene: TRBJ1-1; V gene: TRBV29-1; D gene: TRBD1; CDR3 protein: CSVRGGQVNTEAFF; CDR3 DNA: TGCAGCGTCCGGGGGGGACAGGTTAACACTGAAGCTTTCTTT
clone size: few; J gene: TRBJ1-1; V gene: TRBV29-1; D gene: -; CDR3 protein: CSVEGVAFF; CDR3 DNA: TGCAGCGTTGAGGGGGTAGCTTTCTTT
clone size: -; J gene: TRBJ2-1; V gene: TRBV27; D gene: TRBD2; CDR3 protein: CASSSTRTSYNEQFF; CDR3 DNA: TGTGCCAGCAGTTCGACGAGGACTAGCTACAATGAGCAGTTCTTC
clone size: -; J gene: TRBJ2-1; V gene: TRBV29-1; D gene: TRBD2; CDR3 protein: CSVRQRGNEQFF; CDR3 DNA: TGCAGCGTACGCCAGCGGGGCAATGAGCAGTTCTTC